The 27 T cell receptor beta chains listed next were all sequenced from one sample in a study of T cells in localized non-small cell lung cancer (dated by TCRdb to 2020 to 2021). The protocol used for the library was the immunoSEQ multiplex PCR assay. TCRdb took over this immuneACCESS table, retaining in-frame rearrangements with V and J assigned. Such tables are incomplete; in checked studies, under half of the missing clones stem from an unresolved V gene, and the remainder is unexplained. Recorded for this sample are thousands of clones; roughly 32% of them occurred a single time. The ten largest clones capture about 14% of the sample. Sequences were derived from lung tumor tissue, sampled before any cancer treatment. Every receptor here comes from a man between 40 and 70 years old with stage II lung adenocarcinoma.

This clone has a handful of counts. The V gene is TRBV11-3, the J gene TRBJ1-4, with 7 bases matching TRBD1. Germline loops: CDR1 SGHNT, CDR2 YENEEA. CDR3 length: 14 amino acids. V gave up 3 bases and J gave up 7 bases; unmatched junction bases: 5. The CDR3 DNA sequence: TGTGCCAGCAGCTTGGCAGGGGGAGGTGAAAAACTGTTTTTT. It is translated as CASSLAGGGEKLFF.

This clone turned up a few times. CDR3 residues: CAWSGGLSNQPQHF. CDR3 bases: TGTGCCTGGAGTGGAGGGTTGAGCAATCAGCCCCAGCATTTT. This chain uses TRBV30 with TRBJ1-5; D remains ambiguous. The CDR3 has 14 residues. CDR1 and CDR2 from the germline V gene are GTSNPN and SVGIG (reference sequence). Trimming pared 1 base from V and 1 base from J, leaving 8 bases between.

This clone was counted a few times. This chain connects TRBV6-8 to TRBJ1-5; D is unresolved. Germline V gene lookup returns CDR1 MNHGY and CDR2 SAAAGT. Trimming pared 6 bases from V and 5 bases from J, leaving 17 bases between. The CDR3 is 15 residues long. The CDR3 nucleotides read TGTGCCAGCAGGTCCTCGGGTCGAACTTATCAGCCCCAGCATTTT. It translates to CASRSSGRTYQPQHF.

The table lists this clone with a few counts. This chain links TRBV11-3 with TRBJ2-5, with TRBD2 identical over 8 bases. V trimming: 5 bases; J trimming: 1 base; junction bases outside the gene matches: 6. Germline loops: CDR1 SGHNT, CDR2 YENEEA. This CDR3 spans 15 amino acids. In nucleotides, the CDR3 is TGTGCCAGCAGCCCGAGCGGGGGCGTCCAAGAGACCCAGTACTTC. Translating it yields CASSPSGGVQETQYF. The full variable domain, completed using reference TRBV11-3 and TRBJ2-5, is EAGVVQSPRYKIIEKKQPVAFWCNPISGHNTLYWYLQNLGQGPELLIRYENEEAVDDSQLPKDRFSAERLKGVDSTLKIQPAELGDSAVYLCASSPSGGVQETQYFGPGTRLLVL.

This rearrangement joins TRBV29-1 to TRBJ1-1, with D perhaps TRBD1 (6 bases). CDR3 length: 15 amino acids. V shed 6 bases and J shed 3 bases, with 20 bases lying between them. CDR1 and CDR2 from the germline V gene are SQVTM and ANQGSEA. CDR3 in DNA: TGCAGCGTGGGGTCGGAGGGGGGAAGGGACACTGAAGCTTTCTTT. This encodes CSVGSEGGRDTEAFF.

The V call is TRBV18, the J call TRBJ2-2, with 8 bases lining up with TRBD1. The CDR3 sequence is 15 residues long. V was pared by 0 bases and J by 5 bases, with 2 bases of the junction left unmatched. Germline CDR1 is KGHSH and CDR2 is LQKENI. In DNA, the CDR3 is TGTGCCAGCTCACCACCAACAGGGGGAACCGGGGAGCTGTTTTTT. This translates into CASSPPTGGTGELFF.

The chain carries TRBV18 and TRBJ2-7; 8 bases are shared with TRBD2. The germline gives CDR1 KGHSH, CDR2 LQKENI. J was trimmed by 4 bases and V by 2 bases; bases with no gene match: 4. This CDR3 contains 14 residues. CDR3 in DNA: TGTGCCAGCTCACCAAGACTAGCGAGATACGAGCAGTACTTC. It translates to CASSPRLARYEQYF.

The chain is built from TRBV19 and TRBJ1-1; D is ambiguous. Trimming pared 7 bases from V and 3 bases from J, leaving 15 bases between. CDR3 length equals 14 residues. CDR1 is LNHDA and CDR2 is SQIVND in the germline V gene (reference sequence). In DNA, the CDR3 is TGTGCCAGTAAGAAGGCCCTGAAGCACACTGAAGCTTTCTTT. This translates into CASKKALKHTEAFF. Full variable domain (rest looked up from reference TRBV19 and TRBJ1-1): DGGITQSPKYLFRKEGQNVTLSCEQNLNHDAMYWYRQDPGQGLRLIYYSQIVNDFQKGDIAEGYSVSREKKESFPLTVTSAQKNPTAFYLCASKKALKHTEAFFGQGTRLTVV.

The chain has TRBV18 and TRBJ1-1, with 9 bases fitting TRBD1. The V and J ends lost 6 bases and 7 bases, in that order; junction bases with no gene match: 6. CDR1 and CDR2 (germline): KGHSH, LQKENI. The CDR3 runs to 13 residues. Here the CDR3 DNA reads TGTGCCAGCTCGCCAGACAGGGGGGATGAAGCTTTCTTT. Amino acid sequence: CASSPDRGDEAFF.

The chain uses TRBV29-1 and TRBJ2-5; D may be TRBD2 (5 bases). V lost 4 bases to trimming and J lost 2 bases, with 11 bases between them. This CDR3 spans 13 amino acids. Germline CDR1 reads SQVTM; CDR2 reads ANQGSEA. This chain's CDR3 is CSVGATRQETQYF. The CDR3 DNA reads TGCAGCGTTGGGGCAACTAGACAAGAGACCCAGTACTTC.

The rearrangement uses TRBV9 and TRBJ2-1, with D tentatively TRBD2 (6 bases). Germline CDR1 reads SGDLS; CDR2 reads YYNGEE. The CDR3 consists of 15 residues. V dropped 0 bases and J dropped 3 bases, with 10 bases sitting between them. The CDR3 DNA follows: TGTGCCAGCAGCGTAGGGGACTCCTTCTACAATGAGCAGTTCTTC. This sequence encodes CASSVGDSFYNEQFF.

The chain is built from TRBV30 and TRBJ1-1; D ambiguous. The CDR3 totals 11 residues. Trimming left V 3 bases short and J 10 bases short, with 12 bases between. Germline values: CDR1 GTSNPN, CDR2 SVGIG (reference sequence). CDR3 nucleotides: TGTGCCTGGAGCACGATCGGTGTAGCTTTCTTT. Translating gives CAWSTIGVAFF.

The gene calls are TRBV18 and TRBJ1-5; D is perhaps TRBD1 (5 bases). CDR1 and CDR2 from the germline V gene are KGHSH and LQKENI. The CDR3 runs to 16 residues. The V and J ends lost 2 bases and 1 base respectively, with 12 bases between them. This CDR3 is CASSPVRGFSNQPQHF. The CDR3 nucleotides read TGTGCCAGCTCACCAGTTAGGGGATTCAGCAATCAGCCCCAGCATTTT.

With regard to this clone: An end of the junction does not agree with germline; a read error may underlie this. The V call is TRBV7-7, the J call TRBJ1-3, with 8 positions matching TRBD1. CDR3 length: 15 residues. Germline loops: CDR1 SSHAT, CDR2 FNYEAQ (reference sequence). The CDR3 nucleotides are TGTGCCAGCAGCTTTAGGATTCCCGGGACAGGCTATATGGTCTTT. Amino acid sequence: CASSFRIPGTGYMVF.

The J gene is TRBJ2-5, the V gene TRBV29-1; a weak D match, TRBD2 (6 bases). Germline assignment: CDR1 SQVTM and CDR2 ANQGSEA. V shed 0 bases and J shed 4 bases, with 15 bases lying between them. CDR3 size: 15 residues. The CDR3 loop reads CSVEDRRGRRETQYF. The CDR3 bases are TGCAGCGTTGAAGATCGGAGAGGGAGGAGAGAGACCCAGTACTTC.

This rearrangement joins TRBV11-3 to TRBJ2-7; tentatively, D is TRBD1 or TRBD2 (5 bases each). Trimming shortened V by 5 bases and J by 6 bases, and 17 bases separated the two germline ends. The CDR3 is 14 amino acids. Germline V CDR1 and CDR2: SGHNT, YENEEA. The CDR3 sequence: CASSITGTPLEQYF. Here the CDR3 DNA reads TGTGCCAGCAGCATAACCGGGACGCCCCTCGAGCAGTACTTC.

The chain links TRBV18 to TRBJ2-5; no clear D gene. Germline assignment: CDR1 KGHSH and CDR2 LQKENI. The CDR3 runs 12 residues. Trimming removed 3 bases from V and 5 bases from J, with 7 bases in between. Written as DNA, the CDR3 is TGTGCCAGCTCACCCCGGTCCGAGACCCAGTACTTC. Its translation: CASSPRSETQYF.

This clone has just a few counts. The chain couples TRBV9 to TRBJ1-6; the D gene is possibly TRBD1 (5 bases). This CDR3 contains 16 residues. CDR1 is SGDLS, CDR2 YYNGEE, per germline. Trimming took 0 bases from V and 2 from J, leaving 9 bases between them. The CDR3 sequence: CASSVAAGTYNSPLHF. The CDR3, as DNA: TGTGCCAGCAGCGTAGCGGCAGGGACCTATAATTCACCCCTCCACTTT.

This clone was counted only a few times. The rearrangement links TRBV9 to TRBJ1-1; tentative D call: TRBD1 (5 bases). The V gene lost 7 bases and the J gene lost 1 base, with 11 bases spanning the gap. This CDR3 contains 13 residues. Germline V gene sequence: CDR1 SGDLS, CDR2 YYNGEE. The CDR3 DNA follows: TGTGCCAGCGGATGGGACTCGAACACTGAAGCTTTCTTT. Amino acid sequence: CASGWDSNTEAFF.

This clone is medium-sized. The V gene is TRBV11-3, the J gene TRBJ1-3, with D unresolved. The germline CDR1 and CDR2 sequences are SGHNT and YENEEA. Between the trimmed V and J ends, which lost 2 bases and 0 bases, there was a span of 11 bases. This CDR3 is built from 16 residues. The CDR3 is CASSLTLGLSGNTIYF. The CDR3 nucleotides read TGTGCCAGCAGCTTAACACTCGGGCTCTCTGGAAACACCATATATTTT. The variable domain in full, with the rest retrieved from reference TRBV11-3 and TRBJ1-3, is EAGVVQSPRYKIIEKKQPVAFWCNPISGHNTLYWYLQNLGQGPELLIRYENEEAVDDSQLPKDRFSAERLKGVDSTLKIQPAELGDSAVYLCASSLTLGLSGNTIYFGEGSWLTVV.

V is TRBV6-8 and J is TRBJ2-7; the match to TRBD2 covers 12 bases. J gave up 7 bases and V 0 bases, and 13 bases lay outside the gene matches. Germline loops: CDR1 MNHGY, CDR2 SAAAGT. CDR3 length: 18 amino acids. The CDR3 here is CASSYSGLAGPFQREQYF. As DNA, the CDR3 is TGTGCCAGCAGTTACTCCGGACTAGCGGGGCCATTTCAGAGGGAGCAGTACTTC.

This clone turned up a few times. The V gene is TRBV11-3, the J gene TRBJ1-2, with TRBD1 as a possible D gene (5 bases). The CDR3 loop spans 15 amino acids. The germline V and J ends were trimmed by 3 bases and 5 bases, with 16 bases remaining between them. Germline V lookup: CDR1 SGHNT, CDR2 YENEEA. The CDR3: CASSFQDGALYGYTF. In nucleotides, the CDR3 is TGTGCCAGCAGCTTCCAGGACGGGGCTCTATATGGCTACACCTTC.

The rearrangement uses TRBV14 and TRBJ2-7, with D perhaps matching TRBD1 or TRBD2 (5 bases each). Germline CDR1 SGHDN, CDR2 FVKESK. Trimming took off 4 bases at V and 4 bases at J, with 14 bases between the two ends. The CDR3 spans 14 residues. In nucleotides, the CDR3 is TGTGCCAGCAGCCGGGGGACCAGCCCGTACGAGCAGTACTTC. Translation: CASSRGTSPYEQYF.

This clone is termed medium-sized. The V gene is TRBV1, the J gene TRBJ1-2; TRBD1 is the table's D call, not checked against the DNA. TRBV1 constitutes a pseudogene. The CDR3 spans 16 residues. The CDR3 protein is CASSQRARGAIDGYTF. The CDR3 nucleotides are TGCGCCAGCAGCCAGAGGGCCAGGGGTGCTATAGATGGCTACACCTTC.

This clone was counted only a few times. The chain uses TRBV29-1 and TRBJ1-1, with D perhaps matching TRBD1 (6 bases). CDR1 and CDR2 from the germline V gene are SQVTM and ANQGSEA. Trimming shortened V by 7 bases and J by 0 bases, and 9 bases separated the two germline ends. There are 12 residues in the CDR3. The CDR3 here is CSAWTVNTEAFF. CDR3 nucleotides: TGCAGCGCCTGGACAGTGAACACTGAAGCTTTCTTT.

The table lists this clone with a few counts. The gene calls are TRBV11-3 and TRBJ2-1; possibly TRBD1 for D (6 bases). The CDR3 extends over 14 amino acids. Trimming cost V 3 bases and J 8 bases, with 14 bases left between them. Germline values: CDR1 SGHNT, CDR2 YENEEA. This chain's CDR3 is CASSLAKQGDEQFF. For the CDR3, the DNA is TGTGCCAGCAGCTTGGCGAAACAGGGCGATGAGCAGTTCTTC. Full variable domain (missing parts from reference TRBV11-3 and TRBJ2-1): EAGVVQSPRYKIIEKKQPVAFWCNPISGHNTLYWYLQNLGQGPELLIRYENEEAVDDSQLPKDRFSAERLKGVDSTLKIQPAELGDSAVYLCASSLAKQGDEQFFGPGTRLTVL.

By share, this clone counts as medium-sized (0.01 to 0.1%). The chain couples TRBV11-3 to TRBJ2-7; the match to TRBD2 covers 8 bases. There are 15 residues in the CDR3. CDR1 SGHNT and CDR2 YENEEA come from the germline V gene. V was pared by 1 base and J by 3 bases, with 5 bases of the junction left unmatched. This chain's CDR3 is CASSLGSGGGYEQYF. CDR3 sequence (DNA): TGTGCCAGCAGCTTAGGGAGCGGGGGTGGCTACGAGCAGTACTTC.